These 18 T cell receptor beta chains came from one sample sequenced in a study of CDR3 diversity in severe acne. TCRdb re-analysed the PCR reads in MiXCR, keeping a single row per CDR3 protein. Seen here are more than 80,000 distinct CDR3 sequences, about half observed once, and the top ten hold under 14%. Sample: blood. These receptors all come from a male donor with severe acne vulgaris.

On this clonotype itself: It may be a read error: a sequence one base away is much more abundant. Since no conserved phenylalanine or tryptophan closes the CDR3, a read error is the likely cause. The rearrangement links TRBV20-1 to TRBJ1-1, with D tentatively TRBD1 (5 bases). The CDR3 contains 14 residues. The V and J ends lost 2 bases and 4 bases respectively, with 14 bases between them. Germline CDR1 and CDR2: DFQATT and SNEGSKA (reference sequence). The CDR3 nucleotides are TGCAGTGCTAGACCTTTTGGGGGTTCCACTGAAGCTTTCCTT. Translating gives CSARPFGGSTEAFL.

The rearrangement links TRBV5-8 to TRBJ2-1, with TRBD2 matching over 9 bases. The germline V gene encodes CDR1 SGHTS and CDR2 YDEGEE. With 4 bases clipped from V and 3 bases from J, the junction kept 5 bases outside the gene matches. CDR3 size: 15 residues. The CDR3 DNA follows: TGTGCCAGCAGCCCTCTAGCGGGACACTACAATGAGCAGTTCTTC. Amino acids: CASSPLAGHYNEQFF. Looking up the rest from reference TRBV5-8 and TRBJ2-1 gives the full variable domain: EAGVTQSPTHLIKTRGQQATLRCSPISGHTSVYWYQQALGLGLQFLLWYDEGEERNRGNFPPRFSGRQFPNYSSELNVNALELEDSALYLCASSPLAGHYNEQFFGPGTRLTVL.

This clonotype was picked up many times. J is TRBJ1-6 and V is TRBV6-1, with D unresolved. The CDR3 is 15 residues long. Trimming left V 4 bases short and J 8 bases short, with 15 bases between. CDR1 and CDR2 from the germline V gene are MNHNS and SASEGT. In DNA, the CDR3 is TGTGCCAGCAGTGTGTCGCCAGGCGGGTATTCACCCCTCCACTTT. Translation gives CASSVSPGGYSPLHF.

CDR3 sequence: CSANNGRASTDTQYF. The DNA of the CDR3 is TGCAGTGCTAACAACGGGAGGGCGAGCACAGATACGCAGTATTTT. J is TRBJ2-3 and V is TRBV20-1; 8 positions agree with TRBD2. Per germline, CDR1 DFQATT and CDR2 SNEGSKA (reference sequence). Trimming removed 4 bases from V and 0 bases from J; junction bases left unmatched: 6. The CDR3 consists of 15 residues.

This chain links TRBV11-2 with TRBJ1-5; D uncertain. V gave up 0 bases and J gave up 5 bases, with 17 bases separating them. This CDR3 contains 17 residues. Germline values: CDR1 SGHAT, CDR2 FQNNGV. CDR3: CASSLDGERLTDQPQHF. The CDR3 DNA reads as TGTGCCAGCAGCTTAGATGGGGAGAGGCTCACGGATCAGCCCCAGCATTTT.

This clonotype was detected ten times or more. The CDR3 DNA sequence: TGCAGCGTTGGATCAGGGAGCAATCAGCCCCAGCATTTT. Its translation is CSVGSGSNQPQHF. V and J are TRBV29-1 and TRBJ1-5; D may be TRBD1 (5 bases). The germline V gene encodes CDR1 SQVTM and CDR2 ANQGSEA. This CDR3 spans 13 amino acids. V gave up 4 bases and J gave up 1 base, with 8 bases separating them.

To note about this clonotype: One junction end disagrees with the germline gene, perhaps due to a read error. This chain connects TRBV5-4 to TRBJ1-6; no definite D call. The CDR3 extends over 15 amino acids. Germline CDR1 and CDR2: SGHNT and YYREEE (reference sequence). The CDR3 sequence is CASSRSATYNSPLHF. The DNA for the CDR3 is TGTGCCAGCTCTCGCTCGGCCACCTACAATTCACCCCTCCACTTT.

The DNA of the CDR3 is TGTGCCGCTGCGGTGGGGACAGGCTATGGCTACACCTTC. Translating it yields CAAAVGTGYGYTF. The chain carries TRBV6-5 and TRBJ1-2; 8 bases are shared with TRBD1. Germline V gene lookup returns CDR1 MNHEY and CDR2 SVGAGI. V lost 11 bases, J lost 4 bases, and 9 bases stayed unmatched. CDR3 length: 13 amino acids.

The chain has TRBV9 and TRBJ1-1; D uncertain. The CDR3 is 15 residues long. Germline V gene data show CDR1 as SGDLS and CDR2 as YYNGEE. With 0 bases removed from V and 0 bases from J, the gap between germline ends came to 9 bases. In nucleotides, the CDR3 is TGTGCCAGCAGCGTAGGTCCGGGGTTGAACACTGAAGCTTTCTTT. Translating it yields CASSVGPGLNTEAFF.

In regard to this clonotype: This could be a read error, since a much larger clone is one nucleotide away. The DNA for the CDR3 is TGCAGTGCTACATCCGAACAGGGGGCGTCCTACAATGGGCAGTTCTTC. Translated, it gives CSATSEQGASYNGQFF. The rearrangement links TRBV20-1 to TRBJ2-1; 9 nucleotides line up with TRBD1. CDR1 DFQATT and CDR2 SNEGSKA come from the germline V gene (reference sequence). The CDR3 has 16 residues.

Sample share makes this clonotype medium-sized. As DNA, the CDR3 is TGTGCCAGCAGGTCGGGACTAGCGGGTTACGAGCAGTACTTC. As protein: CASRSGLAGYEQYF. The chain employs TRBV5-8 and TRBJ2-7; 12 bases agree with TRBD2. The CDR3 is made up of 14 amino acids. Germline assignment: CDR1 SGHTS and CDR2 YDEGEE. The trim removed 5 bases at V and 4 bases at J, leaving 4 bases unmatched.

The table lists this clonotype with many counts. J is TRBJ2-7 and V is TRBV7-2; 8 positions agree with TRBD2. CDR1 is SGHTA, CDR2 FQGNSA, per germline. CDR3 length: 13 amino acids. The V segment lost 5 bases and the J segment 4 bases; nucleotides outside the gene matches: 4. The DNA for the CDR3 is TGTGCCAGCAGCCTCACTAGCGGATACGAGCAGTACGTC. This codes for CASSLTSGYEQYV.

The chain has TRBV6-4 and TRBJ2-2, with unresolved D. CDR3 size: 13 residues. V was trimmed by 0 bases and J by 5 bases, leaving 4 bases between them. Looked up from germline, CDR1 is MRHNA and CDR2 is SNTAGT. The CDR3: CASSDSGTGELFF. CDR3 DNA sequence: TGTGCCAGCAGTGACTCAGGGACCGGGGAGCTGTTTTTT.

The rearrangement uses TRBV20-1 and TRBJ2-1; the match to TRBD2 covers 15 bases. Trimming removed 6 bases from V and 4 bases from J; junction bases left unmatched: 13. The CDR3 runs to 18 residues. Germline loops: CDR1 DFQATT, CDR2 SNEGSKA (reference sequence). Here the CDR3 DNA reads TGCAGTGCCTTGGGCCGGACTAGCGGGAGGGGGGTTTACAATGAGCAGTTCTTC. This translates into CSALGRTSGRGVYNEQFF.

This clonotype was picked up many times. V is TRBV25-1 and J is TRBJ2-1, with unresolved D. The V gene lost 3 bases and the J gene lost 3 bases, with 9 bases spanning the gap. The CDR3 has 14 amino acids. CDR1 and CDR2 from the germline V gene are MGHDK and SYGVNS. CDR3 sequence (DNA): TGTGCCAGCAGTGACTGGCGTGGCTACAATGAGCAGTTCTTC. Its protein product is CASSDWRGYNEQFF.

The V gene is TRBV13, the J gene TRBJ2-7; 8 nucleotides line up with TRBD2. Germline values: CDR1 PRHDT, CDR2 FYEKMQ (reference sequence). This CDR3 region has 16 residues. V lost 4 bases to trimming and J lost 0 bases; unmatched junction nucleotides: 8. Here the CDR3 reads CASSSRVAGSSYEQYF. DNA of the CDR3: TGTGCCAGCAGCTCGCGGGTAGCGGGGAGCTCCTACGAGCAGTACTTC.

As to this clonotype: The junction does not match germline at one end; this may be a read error. The genes are TRBV20-1 and TRBJ1-2; perhaps TRBD1 as D (5 bases). Germline V gene sequence: CDR1 DFQATT, CDR2 SNEGSKA (reference sequence). The CDR3 spans 10 residues. CDR3 loop: CCAHPEDSSF. CDR3 coding DNA: TGCTGTGCCCATCCTGAAGACAGCAGCTTC.

In the case of this clonotype: Possible read error: a much larger clone is one base away. This chain connects TRBV7-8 to TRBJ1-4; possibly TRBD1 for D (6 bases). The germline V gene has CDR1 SGHVS and CDR2 FQNEAQ. CDR3 length: 12 amino acids. This CDR3 reads CASSLDSEKPFF. The CDR3 DNA reads as TGTGCCAGCAGCTTGGACAGTGAAAAACCGTTTTTT.